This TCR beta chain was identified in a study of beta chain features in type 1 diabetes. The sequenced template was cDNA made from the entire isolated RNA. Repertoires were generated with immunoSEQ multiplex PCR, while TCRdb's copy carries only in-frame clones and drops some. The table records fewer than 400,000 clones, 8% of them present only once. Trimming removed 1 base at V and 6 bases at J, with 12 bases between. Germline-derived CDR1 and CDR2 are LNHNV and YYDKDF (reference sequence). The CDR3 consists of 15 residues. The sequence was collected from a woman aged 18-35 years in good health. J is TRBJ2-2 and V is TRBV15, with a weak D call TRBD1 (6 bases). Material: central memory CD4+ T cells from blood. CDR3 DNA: TGTGCCACCAGCAGAGTGGCGTCAGGGGCCGGGGAGCTGTTTTTT. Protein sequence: CATSRVASGAGELFF.